The table lists the clone carrying this TCR beta chain with many counts. As yet, its antigen is unknown. The data derive from a study of neurological immune-mediated disorders. From the 5' RACE reads, TCRdb called clonotypes with MiXCR, one entry per CDR3 protein. This table holds more than 30,000 distinct CDR3 sequences, more than 10% found once. Time point given: technical triplicate 2. The sorted libraries took 1 million CD4+ or CD8+ T cells. Study-wide points: The greatest degree of TCR clonal expansion was observed in HTLV-1-associated myelopathy, with the lowest in multiple sclerosis, below that of healthy controls.

CDR1 and CDR2 (germline): SGDLS, YYNGEE. The V segment lost 0 bases and the J segment 4 bases; nucleotides outside the gene matches: 0. This CDR3 has 13 amino acids. The sequence was collected from a female donor with HTLV-1-associated myelopathy (HAM/TSP). The genes are TRBV9 and TRBJ2-5; TRBD1 matches 7 bases. Sample: CD4+ T cells from blood. CDR3 in amino acids: CASSVGQGETQYF. The CDR3 region has the DNA TGTGCCAGCAGCGTAGGACAGGGAGAGACCCAGTACTTC.